This record covers a single T cell receptor beta chain. This clonotype has ten or more counts. Its antigen remains unidentified. No per-base quality is available; no much larger clone lies one base away. TCR beta CDR3 regions were amplified from RNA transcripts. The TCR CDR3 was subjected to a first round of RT-PCR using the HTBI primer set and the Qiagen OneStep RT-PCR kit. The libraries were constructed in a second round of multiplex PCR and then size-selected and purified. Paired-end sequencing of the libraries was performed with 100 bp reads on an Illumina HiSeq2000. As for the original processing: SOAPnuke was used to process the raw data, removing reads that contained adapters or uncalled bases, had a mean Phred below 15, or lacked an exact match to the constant primer or identifier. COPE v1.2.5 was used to merge the high-quality paired reads, and each unique nucleotide sequence was defined as a clonotype. Clonotypes were aligned to IMGT TRBV, TRBD and TRBJ reference segments using MiTCR v1.1. The analysis was restricted to V-J combinations with a frequency above 0.0001, which together covered 99.2% of the repertoires. The TCS score was defined as F50 (clonal expansion) divided by E x V (chaos), with BLOSUM62-based TCRdist calculated between CDR3 peptides within each V-J. Welch's t-statistics and random forest reduced fewer than 600 V-J features to fewer than 15, which were used in a naive Bayes classifier (R e1071). TCRdb reprocessing: public reads trimmed at Q25 with fastp, clones called with MiXCR, in-frame beta chains kept. Here each entry gathers all rows of one CDR3 protein and keeps the most common genes and DNA. The V and J calls here are based on TCRdb, not the publication. The sample profile shows 300,000 to 450,000 distinct CDR3 sequences; 14% to 15% of them were found once. Of the sample, approximately 30% is held by the ten largest clones.

This entry comes from a study of T cells in Graves' hyperthyroidism and ophthalmopathy (dated by TCRdb to the late 2010s). With regard to the full study: Peripheral blood was collected at initial diagnosis, before any treatment. To identify distinguishing TCR V-J signatures, a discovery cohort of roughly 100 patients was used, comprising 43 with Graves' ophthalmopathy and some 57 with stable Graves' hyperthyroidism. Prospective prediction of ophthalmopathy was tested in an independent validation cohort consisting of 18 hyperthyroidism patients and approximately 16 patients who later progressed to ophthalmopathy. The approximately 100 discovery patients were randomly split 7:3 into training and test sets. The study also compared thyroid tissue and blood T-cell repertoires from roughly 6 Graves' hyperthyroidism patients. Following sampling, methimazole starting at 30 mg daily was given to hyperthyroidism patients, and high-dose intravenous methylprednisolone was given to ophthalmopathy patients. According to the paper, TCR Vbeta CDR3 sequencing was carried out on over 130 peripheral blood samples, which came from approximately 41 ophthalmopathy, around 75 hyperthyroidism and about 17 progressor patients.

Study-wide findings and limitations: Most expanded thyroid clonotypes (frequency above 0.001) were also found in blood, which suggests that blood repertoires may mirror thyroid immune responses. A 13 V-J signature model separated ophthalmopathy from stable hyperthyroidism, with roughly 88% sensitivity and 81.08% specificity in cross-validation and 80%/75% in testing. In validation, progression to ophthalmopathy was predicted by the model with more than 65% sensitivity and just over 72% specificity, a median of approximately 6.5 months before onset. Sample size was not statistically predetermined, and investigators were not blinded to group allocation.

V is pared back by 5 bases and J by 1 base, with 8 bases lying between the germline termini. The germline V gene (reference sequence) specifies SEHNR as CDR1 and FQNEAQ as CDR2. The CDR3 sequence holds 13 residues, the cysteine and phenylalanine included. The CDR3 DNA has 39 bases and is translated from base 1. Stable Graves' hyperthyroidism was defined as no progression to ophthalmopathy during 18 months of follow-up. Hyperthyroidism patients were newly diagnosed, had a disease duration of under 2 months, and were aged 18 to 65 years. The study excluded patients with uncontrolled infections, other autoimmune diseases, pregnancy or lactation. Diagnoses relied on clinical symptoms, serum thyroxine and TRAb, thyroid ultrasound and orbital computed tomography. Ficoll-Paque density gradient centrifugation was used to isolate PBMCs from around 10 ml of fresh peripheral blood. Trizol reagent was used to extract total RNA, and RNA quality was then checked on an Agilent 2100 Bioanalyzer.

Sequences were obtained from blood. This receptor was identified in a young woman with Graves' hyperthyroidism. This sequence uses TRBV7-9 and TRBJ1-1; confidence is insufficient to name the D gene. The CDR3 region has the sequence CASSEQPNTEAFF. Read as DNA, the sequence is TGTGCCAGCAGCGAACAGCCGAACACTGAAGCTTTCTTT.